This TCR beta chain was identified during a study of blood T cell repertoires in COVID-19. The CDR3 consists of 14 residues. The V end lost 6 bases, the J end lost 1 base, and 11 bases lay between the germline ends. Looked up from germline, CDR1 is MNHEY and CDR2 is SMNVEV (reference sequence). Sequencing was performed with immunoSEQ multiplex PCR; in TCRdb, only in-frame clones are kept and a portion is missing. The sample has about 210,000 clones; over 70% are singletons. The sequenced material came from peripheral blood. This TCR derives from a woman aged 45-60 years with acute or convalescent COVID-19. The chain is built from TRBV27 and TRBJ2-3, with D possibly being TRBD1 (5 bases). CDR3 nucleotides: TGTGCCAGCAGCCCAGGGTATGGCACAGATACGCAGTATTTT. The encoded protein is CASSPGYGTDTQYF.